The rows below give T cell receptor beta chains drawn from one sample of a study of cytomegalovirus exposure and HLA in healthy donors. Sequencing was performed with immunoSEQ multiplex PCR; in TCRdb, only in-frame clones are kept and a portion is missing. The sample holds 190,000 or so clones, roughly 80% seen once. Sample: PBMCs. The receptor set was obtained from a boy aged 10-17 years in good health and CMV-seronegative. Each CDR3 is given with its conserved first and last residue. A D gene is named only where the DNA matches it firmly. Not all rows give a size; the values are once, few, many and, for expanded clones, a class.

>TRBV11-3|TRBJ1-2|NA|13|NA
CASSPGQRNGYTF
TGTGCCAGCAGCCCCGGACAGAGGAATGGCTACACCTTC
>TRBV7-9|TRBJ2-7|TRBD2|18|NA
CASSLGPGTGTSKSEQYF
TGTGCCAGCAGCTTAGGCCCGGGGACCGGGACTAGTAAGAGCGAGCAGTACTTC
>TRBV2|TRBJ2-1|TRBD2|14|NA
CASNAGGDGGKQFF
TGTGCCAGCAATGCGGGAGGCGATGGGGGGAAGCAGTTCTTC
>TRBV11-3|TRBJ2-7|NA|13|NA
CASRPHGGYEQYF
TGTGCCAGCAGACCCCATGGAGGCTACGAGCAGTACTTC
>TRBV9|TRBJ1-1|NA|13|NA
CASSPGGIPEAFF
TGTGCCAGCAGCCCTGGGGGGATTCCTGAAGCTTTCTTT
>TRBV7-3|TRBJ2-1|TRBD2|16|NA
CASSPTGGGPNNEQFF
TGTGCCAGCAGCCCCACGGGGGGGGGCCCAAACAATGAGCAGTTCTTC
>TRBV30|TRBJ1-2|NA|13|NA
CAWGRAVGDGYTF
TGTGCCTGGGGACGGGCGGTCGGGGATGGCTACACCTTC
>TRBV6-1|TRBJ2-7|NA|15|NA
CASSESSQGRYEQYF
TGTGCCAGCAGTGAAAGCTCACAGGGGAGGTACGAGCAGTACTTC
>TRBV11-3|TRBJ2-5|TRBD2|15|NA
CASSPGGEDQETQYF
TGTGCCAGCAGCCCGGGGGGGGAGGACCAAGAGACCCAGTACTTC
>TRBV6-1|TRBJ1-2|NA|17|NA
CASSEGGDRSFNYGYTF
TGTGCCAGCAGTGAGGGGGGTGACAGATCCTTCAACTATGGCTACACCTTC
>TRBV6-1|TRBJ2-5|NA|13|NA
CALGAGDQETQYF
TGTGCCTTGGGGGCGGGAGACCAAGAGACCCAGTACTTC
>TRBV5-5|TRBJ2-1|NA|15|once
CASSLSGQQGDGQFF
TGTGCCAGCAGCTTGTCAGGACAACAGGGCGATGGGCAGTTCTTC
>TRBV6-5|TRBJ2-7|NA|16|NA
CASSYSRGRPLYEQYF
TGTGCCAGCAGTTACTCCCGAGGGAGGCCCCTCTACGAGCAGTACTTC
>TRBV28|TRBJ1-2|NA|12|NA
CASSFSGNGYTF
TGTGCCAGCAGTTTCTCAGGGAATGGCTACACCTTC
>TRBV19|TRBJ2-3|TRBD2|16|NA
CASSLLRAGGTDTQYF
TGTGCCAGTAGTCTCTTGAGAGCGGGAGGGACAGATACGCAGTATTTT
>TRBV4-2|TRBJ1-3|NA|17|NA
CASSQDTGGISGNTIYF
TGTGCCAGCAGCCAAGATACGGGAGGGATCTCTGGAAACACCATATATTTT
>TRBV12-5|TRBJ2-1|TRBD2|15|NA
CASGLGGSSYNEQFF
TGTGCTAGTGGTTTGGGCGGGAGCTCCTACAATGAGCAGTTCTTC
>TRBV11-2|TRBJ2-7|NA|12|NA
CASSLTGYEQYF
TGTGCCAGCAGCCTGACAGGCTACGAGCAGTACTTC
>TRBV27|TRBJ1-1|NA|14|NA
CASSGAEGGTEAFF
TGTGCCAGCAGTGGAGCCGAGGGAGGCACTGAAGCTTTCTTT
>TRBV5-8|TRBJ2-3|NA|16|NA
CASSWGNAPSTDTQYF
TGTGCCAGCAGCTGGGGCAATGCCCCCTCCACAGATACGCAGTATTTT
>TRBV6-1|TRBJ1-3|NA|13|NA
CASSGTEGNTIYF
TGTGCCAGCAGTGGTACAGAAGGAAACACCATATATTTT
>TRBV7-9|TRBJ2-3|NA|11|NA
CASSLQLTQYF
TGTGCCAGCAGCTTACAACTTACGCAGTATTTT
>TRBV4-2|TRBJ2-1|TRBD2|15|NA
CASSQDHWRGNEQFF
TGTGCCAGCAGCCAAGATCATTGGCGGGGGAATGAGCAGTTCTTC
>TRBV2|TRBJ2-7|NA|11|NA
CASSLSYEQYF
TGTGCCAGCAGTTTGTCGTACGAGCAGTACTTC
>TRBV11-3|TRBJ2-5|TRBD2|16|NA
CASSSSLAGGEETQYF
TGTGCCAGCAGCTCCTCCTTAGCGGGAGGTGAAGAGACCCAGTACTTC
>TRBV19|TRBJ1-2|NA|15|NA
CASSIRSQGGYGYTF
TGTGCCAGTAGTATCCGCTCGCAGGGTGGATATGGCTACACCTTC
>TRBV5-1|TRBJ1-5|NA|14|NA
CASSLGDSDQPQHF
TGCGCCAGCAGCTTGGGGGATAGCGATCAGCCCCAGCATTTT
>TRBV4-3|TRBJ2-1|NA|16|once
CASSQSNPLAGNEQFF
TGCGCCAGCAGCCAGTCCAACCCTCTTGCGGGCAATGAGCAGTTCTTC
>TRBV6-1|TRBJ2-2|TRBD2|15|few
CASRGGQGDTGELFF
TGTGCCAGCCGGGGGGGCCAGGGAGACACCGGGGAGCTGTTTTTT
>TRBV28|TRBJ2-5|NA|13|once
CASSRDFQETQYF
TGTGCCAGCAGTAGGGACTTCCAAGAGACCCAGTACTTC
>TRBV7-6|TRBJ2-3|TRBD2|16|NA
CASSSGLAGNADTQYF
TGTGCCAGCAGCTCTGGACTAGCGGGAAACGCAGATACGCAGTATTTT
>TRBV5-6|TRBJ1-2|NA|14|NA
CASSLAPGEGGYTF
TGTGCCAGCAGCTTGGCACCCGGGGAGGGTGGCTACACCTTC
>TRBV9|TRBJ2-1|NA|18|NA
CASSVGQLLTTPRYEQFF
TGTGCCAGCAGCGTAGGCCAGCTACTGACTACGCCTAGGTATGAGCAGTTCTTC
>TRBV12-5|TRBJ1-1|TRBD1|16|NA
CASGLRRGRGNTEAFF
TGTGCTAGTGGTTTGCGCAGGGGGCGCGGGAACACTGAAGCTTTCTTT
>TRBV7-2|TRBJ2-1|TRBD2|16|NA
CASSPWGLAGGNEQFF
TGTGCCAGCAGCCCATGGGGACTAGCGGGAGGCAATGAGCAGTTCTTC
>TRBV5-6|TRBJ2-7|NA|14|NA
CASSLLTVVDEQYF
TGTGCCAGCAGCCTCCTGACAGTGGTTGACGAGCAGTACTTC
>TRBV28|TRBJ1-6|TRBD1|15|NA
CASSPMDRENSPLHF
TGTGCCAGCAGTCCTATGGACAGGGAGAATTCACCCCTCCACTTT
>TRBV6-1|TRBJ1-1|TRBD1|15|NA
CASSGNRQGNTEAFF
TGTGCCAGCAGTGGTAACAGACAGGGGAACACTGAAGCTTTCTTT
>TRBV20-1|TRBJ1-1|NA|10|NA
CSANRLEAFF
TGCAGTGCTAATAGACTTGAAGCTTTCTTT
>TRBV30|TRBJ1-2|NA|11|NA
CAWSVLRAYTF
TGTGCCTGGAGTGTTTTGAGGGCCTACACCTTC
>TRBV9|TRBJ2-1|TRBD1|15|once
CASSASTGSWNEQFF
TGTGCCAGCAGCGCCTCGACAGGGAGTTGGAATGAGCAGTTCTTC
>TRBV4-1|TRBJ1-6|TRBD1|16|NA
CASSQGQGAYNSPLHF
TGCGCCAGCAGCCAAGGACAGGGGGCGTATAATTCACCCCTCCACTTT
>TRBV19|TRBJ1-2|NA|13|NA
CASSRGTGDGYTF
TGTGCCAGTAGCCGAGGCACGGGGGACGGCTACACCTTC
>TRBV19|TRBJ1-1|NA|14|NA
CASSRQGLNTEAFF
TGTGCCAGTAGTCGTCAGGGTTTGAACACTGAAGCTTTCTTT
>TRBV30|TRBJ1-2|NA|12|NA
CAWRGPRYGYTF
TGTGCCTGGAGGGGCCCCAGGTATGGCTACACCTTC